Shown below are 14 T cell receptor beta chains from a single sample sequenced in a study of blood T cell repertoires in COVID-19. Method: immunoSEQ multiplex PCR; TCRdb's copy keeps in-frame clones and lacks some. The sample lists approximately 200,000 clones, about 86% occurring once. The sequencing input was PBMCs or T cells enriched from blood (not recorded which). All receptors come from a woman aged 35 to 49 with acute COVID-19.

The V call is TRBV6-6, the J call TRBJ1-1; 9 bases match TRBD1. In germline, CDR1 is MNHNY, CDR2 SVGAGI (reference sequence). This CDR3 comprises 17 residues. V lost 6 bases and J lost 5; bases outside the gene matches: 16. The CDR3 spells CASSRFGTGIGDTEAFF. CDR3 in DNA: TGTGCCAGCAGCCGATTTGGGACAGGGATCGGGGATACTGAAGCTTTCTTT.

The chain links TRBV7-9 to TRBJ2-2; 7 bases align to TRBD2. CDR3 length: 15 residues. Germline loops: CDR1 SEHNR, CDR2 FQNEAQ (reference sequence). Germline trimming cut 5 bases from V and 0 bases from J; bases unmatched to any gene: 3. CDR3 nucleotides: TGTGCCAGCAGCGCCGGGACTACGAACACCGGGGAGCTGTTTTTT. Translated: CASSAGTTNTGELFF.

The gene calls are TRBV19 and TRBJ1-4; 7 bases line up with TRBD1. The CDR3 runs 14 residues. V lost 8 bases and J lost 10; bases outside the gene matches: 13. CDR1 LNHDA and CDR2 SQIVND come from the germline V gene (reference sequence). DNA for the CDR3: TGTGCCAGTCGTCCGGGAGGGGGCAGAGGAAAACTGTTTTTT. The encoded protein is CASRPGGGRGKLFF. The full variable domain, with the rest looked up from reference TRBV19 and TRBJ1-4, is DGGITQSPKYLFRKEGQNVTLSCEQNLNHDAMYWYRQDPGQGLRLIYYSQIVNDFQKGDIAEGYSVSREKKESFPLTVTSAQKNPTAFYLCASRPGGGRGKLFFGSGTQLSVL.

The chain recombines TRBV19 with TRBJ1-1, with D uncertain. V was trimmed by 6 bases and J by 1 base, leaving 9 bases between them. This CDR3 is 13 amino acids long. Germline V gene lookup returns CDR1 LNHDA and CDR2 SQIVND (reference sequence). CDR3 protein: CASSPTWNTEAFF. The CDR3 nucleotides are TGTGCCAGTAGCCCGACATGGAACACTGAAGCTTTCTTT.

The V and J genes are TRBV7-9 and TRBJ1-1; no reliable D call. This CDR3 comprises 14 residues. V lost 0 bases, J lost 1 base, and 6 bases lay in between. Germline values: CDR1 SEHNR, CDR2 FQNEAQ (reference sequence). The CDR3 DNA reads as TGTGCCAGCAGCTTAGCTTCCCAGAACACTGAAGCTTTCTTT. This sequence encodes CASSLASQNTEAFF.

In the case of this clone: An end of the junction does not agree with germline; a read error may underlie this. V gene TRBV5-5 combines with J gene TRBJ1-1; 8 bases match TRBD1. This CDR3 has 14 amino acids. The germline V gene has CDR1 SGHKS and CDR2 YYEKEE (reference sequence). The CDR3 reads CASSLGTGNAEAFF. DNA of the CDR3: TGTGCCAGCAGCTTGGGGACAGGGAACGCTGAAGCTTTCTTT.

The J gene is TRBJ2-1, the V gene TRBV7-3; 7 bases line up with TRBD2. The CDR3 sequence is 15 residues long. The ends lost 1 base at V and 9 bases at J; junction bases unmatched: 9. Per germline, CDR1 SGHTA and CDR2 FQGTGA. The CDR3: CASSLMAGARGEQFF. The DNA for the CDR3 is TGTGCCAGCAGCTTAATGGCGGGAGCTCGTGGTGAGCAGTTCTTC.

This clone came up once. V usage is TRBV9 and J usage is TRBJ2-1; 10 bases fit TRBD2. This CDR3 region has 16 residues. V was clipped by 4 bases and J by 6 bases; unmatched bases: 10. Germline-derived CDR1 and CDR2 are SGDLS and YYNGEE. The CDR3 coding sequence is TGTGCCAGCAGCTCTAATAGCGGGGGGTCTGTCAATGAGCAGTTCTTC. This gives the protein CASSSNSGGSVNEQFF. The full variable domain, rest sourced from reference TRBV9 and TRBJ2-1, is DSGVTQTPKHLITATGQRVTLRCSPRSGDLSVYWYQQSLDQGLQFLIQYYNGEERAKGNILERFSAQQFPDLHSELNLSSLELGDSALYFCASSSNSGGSVNEQFFGPGTRLTVL.

The chain recombines TRBV30 with TRBJ2-7, with D maybe TRBD1 (6 bases). Trimming pared 2 bases from V and 7 bases from J, leaving 21 bases between. CDR3 length equals 15 residues. CDR1 GTSNPN and CDR2 SVGIG come from the germline V gene (reference sequence). CDR3 sequence: CAWSSRTELSGEQYF. CDR3 nucleotide sequence: TGTGCCTGGAGTTCAAGGACAGAGCTCTCGGGGGAGCAGTACTTC.

This sequence joins TRBV7-2 and TRBJ2-7; 10 bases are shared with TRBD2. The V gene end was trimmed by 4 bases and the J gene end by 7 bases; junction bases not matched to a gene: 7. CDR1 SGHTA and CDR2 FQGNSA come from the germline V gene. This CDR3 region has 14 residues. The CDR3 nucleotides are TGTGCCAGCAGCTCGGGACTAGCGAGGTGGGAGCAGTACTTC. It codes for CASSSGLARWEQYF.

The chain couples TRBV11-2 to TRBJ2-5, with 7 bases identical to TRBD1. J was trimmed by 2 bases and V by 2 bases; bases with no gene match: 2. This CDR3 comprises 14 residues. Germline CDR1 and CDR2: SGHAT and FQNNGV. CDR3 sequence (DNA): TGTGCCAGCAGCTTACTGGGACAGCAAGAGACCCAGTACTTC. This gives the protein CASSLLGQQETQYF.

The rearrangement joins TRBV14 to TRBJ2-1, with 7 positions matching TRBD1. CDR1 and CDR2 from the germline V gene are SGHDN and FVKESK. The CDR3 covers 16 residues. The ends lost 3 bases at V and 8 bases at J; junction bases unmatched: 13. The CDR3 DNA reads TGTGCCAGCAGCCAGCAGACAGGGTTTCTTGGGGATGAGCAGTTCTTC. Amino acids: CASSQQTGFLGDEQFF.

The V call is TRBV4-3, the J call TRBJ2-3, with D tentatively TRBD2 (5 bases). This CDR3 has 14 amino acids. CDR1 is LGHNA, CDR2 YSLEER, per germline. V shed 2 bases and J shed 5 bases, with 11 bases lying between them. For the CDR3, the DNA is TGCGCCAGCAGCCAACTTAGCGTGGGAGATACGCAGTATTTT. This codes for CASSQLSVGDTQYF.

The J gene is TRBJ1-1, the V gene TRBV19; 7 positions match TRBD1. Trimming took 1 base from V and 9 from J; bases not matched to a gene: 5. CDR1 and CDR2 (germline): LNHDA, SQIVND (reference sequence). This CDR3 is built from 13 residues. CDR3 DNA: TGTGCCAGTAGTATAGCCCGGGACAGTCAAGCTTTCTTT. Its protein product is CASSIARDSQAFF.